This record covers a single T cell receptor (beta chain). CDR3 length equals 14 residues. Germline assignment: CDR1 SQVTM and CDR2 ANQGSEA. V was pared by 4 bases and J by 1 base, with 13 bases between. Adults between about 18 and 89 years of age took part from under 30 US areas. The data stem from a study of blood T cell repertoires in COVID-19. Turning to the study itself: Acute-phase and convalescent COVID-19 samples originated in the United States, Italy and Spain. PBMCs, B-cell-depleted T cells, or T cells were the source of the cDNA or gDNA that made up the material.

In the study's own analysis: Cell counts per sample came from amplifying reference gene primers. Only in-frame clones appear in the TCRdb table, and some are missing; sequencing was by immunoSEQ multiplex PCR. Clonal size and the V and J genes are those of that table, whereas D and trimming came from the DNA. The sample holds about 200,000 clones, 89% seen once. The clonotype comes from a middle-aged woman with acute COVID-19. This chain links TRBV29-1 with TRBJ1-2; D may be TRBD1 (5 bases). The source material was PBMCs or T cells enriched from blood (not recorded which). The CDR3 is CSVALGEGNYGYTF. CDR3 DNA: TGCAGCGTTGCATTAGGGGAGGGTAACTATGGCTACACCTTC.